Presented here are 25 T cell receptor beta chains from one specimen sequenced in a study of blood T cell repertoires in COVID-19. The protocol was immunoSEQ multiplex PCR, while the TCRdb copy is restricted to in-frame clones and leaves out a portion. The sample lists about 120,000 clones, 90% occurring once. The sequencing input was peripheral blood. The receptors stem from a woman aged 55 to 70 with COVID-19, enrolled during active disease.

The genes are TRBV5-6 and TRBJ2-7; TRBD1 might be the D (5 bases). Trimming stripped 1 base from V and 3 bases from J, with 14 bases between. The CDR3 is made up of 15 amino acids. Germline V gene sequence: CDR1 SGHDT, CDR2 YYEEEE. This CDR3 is CASSLLQGYSYEQYF. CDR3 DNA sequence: TGTGCCAGCAGCTTGCTCCAGGGTTACAGCTACGAGCAGTACTTC.

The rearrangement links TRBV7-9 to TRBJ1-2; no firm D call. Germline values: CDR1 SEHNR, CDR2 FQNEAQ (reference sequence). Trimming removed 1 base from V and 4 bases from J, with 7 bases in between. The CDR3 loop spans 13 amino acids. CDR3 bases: TGTGCCAGCAGCTTAGACAGCTTCTATGGCTACACCTTC. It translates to CASSLDSFYGYTF.

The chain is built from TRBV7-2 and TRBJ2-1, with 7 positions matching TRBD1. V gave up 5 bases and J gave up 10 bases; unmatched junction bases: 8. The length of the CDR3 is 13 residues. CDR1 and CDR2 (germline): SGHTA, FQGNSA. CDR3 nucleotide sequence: TGTGCCAGCAGCGTAAACCGGGACAGAGAGCAGTTCTTC. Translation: CASSVNRDREQFF.

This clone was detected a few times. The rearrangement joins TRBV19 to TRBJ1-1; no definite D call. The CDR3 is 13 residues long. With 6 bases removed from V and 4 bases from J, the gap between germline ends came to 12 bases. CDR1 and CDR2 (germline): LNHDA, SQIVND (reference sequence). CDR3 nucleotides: TGTGCCAGTAGACCAGGAGGGCTCACTGAAGCTTTCTTT. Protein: CASRPGGLTEAFF.

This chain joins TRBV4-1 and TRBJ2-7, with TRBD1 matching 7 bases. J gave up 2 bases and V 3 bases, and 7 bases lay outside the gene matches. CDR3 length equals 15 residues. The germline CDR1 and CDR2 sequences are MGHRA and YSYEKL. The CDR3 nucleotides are TGCGCCAGCAGCCATTCTCCGACAGGGACCTACGAGCAGTACTTC. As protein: CASSHSPTGTYEQYF.

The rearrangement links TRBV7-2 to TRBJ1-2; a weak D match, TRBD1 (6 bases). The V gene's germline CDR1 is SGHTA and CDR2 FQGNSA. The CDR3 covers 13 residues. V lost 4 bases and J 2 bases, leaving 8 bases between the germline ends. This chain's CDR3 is CASSSQGNYGYTF. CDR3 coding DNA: TGTGCCAGCAGCTCACAGGGCAACTATGGCTACACCTTC.

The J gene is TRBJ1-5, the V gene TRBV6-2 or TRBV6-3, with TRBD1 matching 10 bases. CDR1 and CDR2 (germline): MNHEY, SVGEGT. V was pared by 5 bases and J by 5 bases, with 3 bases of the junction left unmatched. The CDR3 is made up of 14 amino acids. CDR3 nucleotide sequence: TGTGCCAGCAGTGAGACAGGGGGCTATCAGCCCCAGCATTTT. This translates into CASSETGGYQPQHF.

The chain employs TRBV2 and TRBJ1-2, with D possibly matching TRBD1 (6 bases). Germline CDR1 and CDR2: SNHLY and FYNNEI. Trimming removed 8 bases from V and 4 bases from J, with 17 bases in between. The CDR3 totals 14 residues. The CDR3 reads CASPGVTTRYGYTF. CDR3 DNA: TGTGCCAGCCCAGGGGTCACTACCCGCTATGGCTACACCTTC.

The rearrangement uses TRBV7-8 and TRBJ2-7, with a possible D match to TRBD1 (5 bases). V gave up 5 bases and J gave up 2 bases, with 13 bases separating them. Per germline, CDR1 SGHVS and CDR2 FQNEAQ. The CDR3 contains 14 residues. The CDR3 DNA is TGTGCCAGCAGCCCGCGTGGGGCCCCCTACGAGCAGTACTTC. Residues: CASSPRGAPYEQYF.

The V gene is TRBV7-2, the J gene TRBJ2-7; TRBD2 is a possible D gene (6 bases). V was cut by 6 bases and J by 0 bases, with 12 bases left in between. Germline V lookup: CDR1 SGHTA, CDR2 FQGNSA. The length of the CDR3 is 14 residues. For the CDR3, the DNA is TGTGCCAGCAGAATTAGCGGCCCCTCCTACGAGCAGTACTTC. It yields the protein CASRISGPSYEQYF.

The CDR3 bases are TGCGCCAGCAGAAACTCTGGACAGCACCAAGAGACCCAGTACTTC. Its translation: CASRNSGQHQETQYF. V and J are TRBV5-1 and TRBJ2-5; D is perhaps TRBD1 (6 bases). The V gene's germline CDR1 is SGHRS and CDR2 YFSETQ. The germline V and J ends were trimmed by 5 bases and 0 bases, with 14 bases remaining between them. This CDR3 has 15 amino acids.

This CDR3 is CASSADRSYGYTF. The CDR3 coding sequence is TGTGCCAGTAGTGCAGACAGGAGCTATGGCTACACCTTC. The chain is built from TRBV19 and TRBJ1-2; D possibly corresponds to TRBD1 (6 bases). The ends were cut back, 5 bases at V and 4 bases at J, with 11 bases in the middle. The CDR3 extends over 13 amino acids. In germline, CDR1 is LNHDA, CDR2 SQIVND (reference sequence).

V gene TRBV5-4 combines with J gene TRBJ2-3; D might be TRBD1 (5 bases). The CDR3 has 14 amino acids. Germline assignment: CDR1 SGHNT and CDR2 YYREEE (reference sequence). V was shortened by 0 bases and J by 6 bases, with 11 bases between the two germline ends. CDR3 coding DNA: TGTGCCAGCAGCTTGGCAAACAGGAAGGATACGCAGTATTTT. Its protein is CASSLANRKDTQYF.

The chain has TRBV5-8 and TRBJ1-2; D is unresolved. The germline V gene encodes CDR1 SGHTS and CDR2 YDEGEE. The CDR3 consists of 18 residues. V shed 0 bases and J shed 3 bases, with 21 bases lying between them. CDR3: CASSLGTLFGGRYYGYTF. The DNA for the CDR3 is TGTGCCAGCAGCTTGGGAACCCTTTTTGGAGGGCGATACTATGGCTACACCTTC. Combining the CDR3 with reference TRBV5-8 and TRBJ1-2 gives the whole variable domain EAGVTQSPTHLIKTRGQQATLRCSPISGHTSVYWYQQALGLGLQFLLWYDEGEERNRGNFPPRFSGRQFPNYSSELNVNALELEDSALYLCASSLGTLFGGRYYGYTFGSGTRLTVV.

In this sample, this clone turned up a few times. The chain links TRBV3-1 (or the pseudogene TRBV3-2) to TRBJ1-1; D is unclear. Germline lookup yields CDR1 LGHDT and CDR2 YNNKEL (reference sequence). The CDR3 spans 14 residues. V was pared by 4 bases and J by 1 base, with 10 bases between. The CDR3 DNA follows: TGTGCCAGCAGCCGGGCTGAGTGGAACACTGAAGCTTTCTTT. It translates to CASSRAEWNTEAFF.

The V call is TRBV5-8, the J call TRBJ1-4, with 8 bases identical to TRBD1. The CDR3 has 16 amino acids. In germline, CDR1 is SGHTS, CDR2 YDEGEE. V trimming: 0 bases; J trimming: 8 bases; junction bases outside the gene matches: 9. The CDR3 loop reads CASSLGRTGSSEKLFF. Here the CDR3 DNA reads TGTGCCAGCAGCTTGGGGAGGACAGGGTCGAGCGAAAAACTGTTTTTT.

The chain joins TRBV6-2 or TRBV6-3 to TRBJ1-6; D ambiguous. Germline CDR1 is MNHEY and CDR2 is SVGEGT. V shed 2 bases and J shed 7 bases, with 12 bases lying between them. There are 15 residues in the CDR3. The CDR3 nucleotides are TGTGCCAGCAGTTACGCGGGTTTGCGCAATTCACCCCTCCACTTT. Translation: CASSYAGLRNSPLHF.

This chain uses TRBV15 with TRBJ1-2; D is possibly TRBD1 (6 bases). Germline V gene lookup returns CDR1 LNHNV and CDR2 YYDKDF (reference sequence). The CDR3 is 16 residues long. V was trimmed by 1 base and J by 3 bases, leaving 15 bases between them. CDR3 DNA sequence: TGTGCCACCAGCAGAGCCGGTCGTAGGACAGACTATGGCTACACCTTC. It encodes CATSRAGRRTDYGYTF.

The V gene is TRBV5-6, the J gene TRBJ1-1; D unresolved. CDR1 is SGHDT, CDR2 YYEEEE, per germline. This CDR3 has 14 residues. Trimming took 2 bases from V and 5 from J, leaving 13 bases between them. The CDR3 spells CASSLATLLTEAFF. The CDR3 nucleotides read TGTGCCAGCAGCTTAGCCACTCTTTTGACTGAAGCTTTCTTT. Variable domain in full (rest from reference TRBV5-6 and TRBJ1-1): DAGVTQSPTHLIKTRGQQVTLRCSPKSGHDTVSWYQQALGQGPQFIFQYYEEEERQRGNFPDRFSGHQFPNYSSELNVNALLLGDSALYLCASSLATLLTEAFFGQGTRLTVV.

As DNA, the CDR3 is TGCGCCAGCAGCCGAGAGACAGGGGGCCCGTACGAGCAGTACTTC. Translated, it gives CASSRETGGPYEQYF. This chain joins TRBV4-3 and TRBJ2-7; 10 nucleotides match TRBD1. V dropped 4 bases and J dropped 4; count of bases not matched to a gene: 7. This CDR3 region has 15 residues. From germline, CDR1 is LGHNA and CDR2 YSLEER.

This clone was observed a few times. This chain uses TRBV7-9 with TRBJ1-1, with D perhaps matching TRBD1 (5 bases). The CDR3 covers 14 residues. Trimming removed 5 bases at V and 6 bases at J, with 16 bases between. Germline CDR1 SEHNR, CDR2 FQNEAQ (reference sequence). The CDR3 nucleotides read TGTGCCAGCAGCAAGGTACAGGCGACACCTGAAGCTTTCTTT. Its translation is CASSKVQATPEAFF.

The CDR3 DNA is TGTGCCAGCAGCTTAGCGGGCAGGGTAGATGAGCAGTTCTTC. Its protein product is CASSLAGRVDEQFF. This sequence joins TRBV7-2 and TRBJ2-1; D is possibly TRBD1 (5 bases). The germline V gene encodes CDR1 SGHTA and CDR2 FQGNSA. The CDR3 extends over 14 amino acids. V lost 0 bases and J lost 8, with 11 bases in between.

Here the CDR3 DNA reads TGTGCCAGCAGTGGGCTGAACACCGGGGAGCTGTTTTTT. Its translation is CASSGLNTGELFF. The gene calls are TRBV6-2 or TRBV6-3 and TRBJ2-2; D remains ambiguous. CDR1 and CDR2 from the germline V gene are MNHEY and SVGEGT. V dropped 5 bases and J dropped 1 base, with 5 bases sitting between them. The CDR3 runs 13 residues.

The DNA for the CDR3 is TGTGCCAGCAGCCCGGGAGGTATCCCTCCGAATTATGGCTACACCTTC. This sequence encodes CASSPGGIPPNYGYTF. This chain uses TRBV7-2 with TRBJ1-2, with D unclear. This CDR3 contains 16 residues. V gave up 5 bases and J gave up 5 bases, with 21 bases separating them. Germline lookup yields CDR1 SGHTA and CDR2 FQGNSA.

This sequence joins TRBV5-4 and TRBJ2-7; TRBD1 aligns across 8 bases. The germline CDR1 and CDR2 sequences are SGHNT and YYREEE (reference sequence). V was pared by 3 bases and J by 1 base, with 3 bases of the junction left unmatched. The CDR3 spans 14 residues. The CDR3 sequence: CASSSDRVSYEQYF. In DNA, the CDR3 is TGTGCCAGCAGCTCGGACAGGGTATCCTACGAGCAGTACTTC.